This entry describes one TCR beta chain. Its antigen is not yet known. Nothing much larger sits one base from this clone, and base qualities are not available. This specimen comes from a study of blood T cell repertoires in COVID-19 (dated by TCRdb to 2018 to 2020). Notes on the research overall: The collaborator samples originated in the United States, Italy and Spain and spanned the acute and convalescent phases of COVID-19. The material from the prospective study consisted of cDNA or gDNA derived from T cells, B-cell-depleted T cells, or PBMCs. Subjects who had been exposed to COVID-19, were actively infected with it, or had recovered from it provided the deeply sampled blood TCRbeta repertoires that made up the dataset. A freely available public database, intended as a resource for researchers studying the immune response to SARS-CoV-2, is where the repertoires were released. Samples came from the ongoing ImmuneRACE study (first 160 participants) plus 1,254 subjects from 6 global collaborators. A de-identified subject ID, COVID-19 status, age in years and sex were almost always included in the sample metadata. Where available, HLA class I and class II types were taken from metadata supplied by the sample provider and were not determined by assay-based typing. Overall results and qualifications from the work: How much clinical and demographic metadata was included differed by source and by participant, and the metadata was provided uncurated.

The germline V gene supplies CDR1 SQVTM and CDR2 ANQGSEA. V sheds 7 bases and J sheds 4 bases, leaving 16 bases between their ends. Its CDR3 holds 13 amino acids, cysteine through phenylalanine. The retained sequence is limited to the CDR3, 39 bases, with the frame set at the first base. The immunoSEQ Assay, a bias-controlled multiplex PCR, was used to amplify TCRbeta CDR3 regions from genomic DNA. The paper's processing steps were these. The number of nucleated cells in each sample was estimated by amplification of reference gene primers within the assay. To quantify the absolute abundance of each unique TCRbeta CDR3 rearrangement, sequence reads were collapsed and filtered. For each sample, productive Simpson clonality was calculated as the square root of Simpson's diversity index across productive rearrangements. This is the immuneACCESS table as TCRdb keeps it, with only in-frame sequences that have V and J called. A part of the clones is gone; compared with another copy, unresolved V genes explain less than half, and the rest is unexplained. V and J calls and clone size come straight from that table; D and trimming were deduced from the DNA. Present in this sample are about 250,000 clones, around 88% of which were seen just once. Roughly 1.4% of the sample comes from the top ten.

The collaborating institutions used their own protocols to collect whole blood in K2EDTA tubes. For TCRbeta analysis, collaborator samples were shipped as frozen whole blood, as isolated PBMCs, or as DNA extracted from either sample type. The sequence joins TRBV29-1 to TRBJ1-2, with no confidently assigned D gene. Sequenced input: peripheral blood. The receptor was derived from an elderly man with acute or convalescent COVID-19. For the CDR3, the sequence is CSATPGARYGYTF. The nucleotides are TGCAGCGCCACCCCGGGAGCTCGCTATGGCTACACCTTC. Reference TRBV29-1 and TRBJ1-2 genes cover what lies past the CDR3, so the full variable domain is SAVISQKPSRDICQRGTSLTIQCQVDSQVTMMFWYRQQPGQSLTLIATANQGSEATYESGFVIDKFPISRPNLTFSTLTVSNMSPEDSSIYLCSATPGARYGYTFGSGTRLTVV.